The present entry profiles one T cell receptor beta chain with its context. No antigen is known for it. Profiled with immunoSEQ multiplex PCR; TCRdb holds only in-frame clones, not every one. Of approximately 50,000 clones listed, 65% to 90% are singletons. With 4 bases removed from V and 3 bases from J, the gap between germline ends came to 25 bases. The length of the CDR3 is 18 residues. Germline V gene data show CDR1 as SEHNR and CDR2 as FQNEAQ (reference sequence). This sample is drawn from a study of T cell responses to AZD1222 COVID-19 vaccine. Second-dose recipients at about 4 or about 12 weeks were treated as one pooled group. Whole-study results and caveats: Only a handful of people who got AZD1222 tested seropositive at baseline. Spike-wide vaccine-associated CD4 TCRs dominated at 160-218 and 743-854. Repertoires were collected only later (after the peak T cell response had occurred).

The chain employs TRBV7-9 and TRBJ2-7; possible D gene TRBD1, 6 bases. This specimen consisted of peripheral blood, obtained 28 days after the second AZD1222 dose. The clonotype comes from an adult who received the AZD1222 COVID-19 vaccine. CDR3 DNA: TGTGCCAGCAGCTGCCCGACGGGCGACGCGACAGGAAACTACGAGCAGTACTTC. It specifies CASSCPTGDATGNYEQYF.